This is a list of T cell receptor beta chains from one sample in a study of shared clonotypes between healthy human individuals. Data came from immunoSEQ multiplex PCR; TCRdb stores just in-frame clones and leaves some out. Counted here are 1 million to 1.3 million clones, around 78% occurring once; the ten biggest clones make up roughly 0.57%. The sample taken for sequencing was memory CD4+ T cells from PBMCs. Receptors were obtained from a young man in good health. Some clones in this sample may be carry-over from other donors' samples. Each CDR3 is given with its conserved first and last residue. D genes are given only for firm matches. Only some rows state a clone size, as once, few, many or a class for expanded clones.

NA	TRBD1	TRBV19	TRBJ2-5	CASSITGIGGTQYF	TGTGCCAGTAGTATAACCGGGATAGGGGGCACCCAGTACTTC
NA	NA	TRBV11-3	TRBJ1-1	CASSFGGVLATEAFF	TGTGCCAGCAGCTTTGGCGGGGTACTGGCGACTGAAGCTTTCTTT
NA	NA	TRBV16	TRBJ1-3	CASSHLDKSSGNTIYF	TGTGCCAGCAGCCACCTGGACAAGAGCTCTGGAAACACCATATATTTT
NA	NA	TRBV11-2	TRBJ2-5	CASSLGPRVAAQETQYF	TGTGCCAGCAGCTTAGGCCCTCGGGTAGCGGCCCAAGAGACCCAGTACTTC
NA	NA	TRBV7-6	TRBJ2-3	CASSAGGTTDTQYF	TGTGCCAGCAGCGCAGGGGGGACCACAGATACGCAGTATTTT
NA	TRBD2	TRBV19	TRBJ2-1	CASIQAGGSYNEQFF	TGTGCCAGTATTCAGGCGGGAGGCTCCTACAATGAGCAGTTCTTC
NA	TRBD1	TRBV30	TRBJ2-2	CAWSLQGAGELFF	TGTGCCTGGAGTCTACAGGGGGCCGGGGAGCTGTTTTTT
NA	NA	TRBV4-1	TRBJ2-2	CASSQETSNTGELFF	TGCGCCAGCAGCCAAGAAACCAGTAACACCGGGGAGCTGTTTTTT
NA	NA	TRBV2	TRBJ2-2	CASSQRSMGAGELFF	TGTGCCAGCAGTCAGAGATCCATGGGGGCCGGGGAGCTGTTTTTT
NA	TRBD2	TRBV19	TRBJ2-3	CASRPGRAGYVDTQYF	TGTGCCAGTAGACCGGGGAGAGCGGGATATGTAGATACGCAGTATTTT
few	NA	TRBV18	TRBJ2-1	CASSLGPYNEQFF	TGTGCCAGCTCCCTTGGGCCCTACAATGAGCAGTTCTTC
NA	NA	TRBV9	TRBJ2-7	CASSVDFNPAYEQYF	TGTGCCAGCAGCGTAGATTTCAATCCGGCGTACGAGCAGTACTTC
NA	NA	TRBV7-2	TRBJ1-5	CASSFQGGQPQHF	TGTGCCAGCAGCTTCCAGGGTGGACAGCCCCAGCATTTT
NA	NA	TRBV5-5	TRBJ2-5	CASSLIGTDANEETQYF	TGTGCCAGCAGCTTGATCGGGACGGACGCGAACGAAGAGACCCAGTACTTC
NA	NA	TRBV11-3	TRBJ2-1	CASSLDPTGRNEQFF	TGTGCCAGCAGCTTAGATCCCACAGGGAGAAATGAGCAGTTCTTC
NA	TRBD1	TRBV7-6	TRBJ1-2	CASSSGTAPGYTF	TGTGCCAGCAGTTCCGGGACAGCGCCGGGCTACACCTTC
many	TRBD1	TRBV19	TRBJ1-1	CASSPADRIGTEAFF	TGTGCCAGTAGTCCTGCGGACAGGATAGGAACTGAAGCTTTCTTT
few	TRBD2	TRBV4-3	TRBJ2-7	CASSQVWGTSGYEQYF	TGCGCCAGCAGCCAAGTTTGGGGGACTAGCGGCTACGAGCAGTACTTC
few	TRBD1	TRBV2	TRBJ1-5	CASSAGQGGILPQHF	TGTGCCAGCAGTGCGGGACAGGGGGGCATTCTGCCCCAGCATTTT
NA	TRBD1	TRBV18	TRBJ2-6	CASSPDRGRTSGANVLTF	TGTGCCAGCTCACCAGACAGGGGGCGGACCTCTGGGGCCAACGTCCTGACTTTC
NA	NA	TRBV7-9	TRBJ1-4	CASSPHASTDEKLFF	TGTGCCAGCAGCCCCCACGCCTCCACTGATGAAAAACTGTTTTTT
once	NA	TRBV6-5	TRBJ1-1	CASRYQGVMGTEAFF	TGTGCCAGCAGGTATCAGGGAGTGATGGGAACTGAAGCTTTCTTT
once	TRBD1	TRBV14	TRBJ2-1	CASSHKDRGPREQFF	TGTGCCAGCAGCCATAAGGACAGGGGGCCCCGTGAGCAGTTCTTC
NA	NA	TRBV4-1	TRBJ1-4	CASSNQGSATFNEKLFF	TGCGCCAGCAGCAATCAGGGTTCCGCAACGTTTAATGAAAAACTGTTTTTT
NA	TRBD2	TRBV19	TRBJ2-3	CASSIWGGSATDTQYF	TGTGCCAGTAGTATATGGGGCGGGAGCGCCACAGATACGCAGTATTTT
NA	NA	TRBV7-6	TRBJ2-7	CASSSPQGSKYF	TGTGCCAGCAGCTCCCCACAGGGCAGTAAGTACTTC
NA	TRBD2	TRBV28	TRBJ2-7	CASSLVGRAYEQYF	TGTGCCAGCAGTTTGGTGGGGAGGGCCTACGAGCAGTACTTC
NA	TRBD1	TRBV27	TRBJ1-2	CASSLRGQGATNYGYTF	TGTGCCAGCAGTTTAAGGGGCCAGGGGGCTACTAACTATGGCTACACCTTC
NA	NA	TRBV6-5	TRBJ1-3	CASRRGYSGNTIYF	TGTGCCAGCAGGCGAGGTTATTCTGGAAACACCATATATTTT
NA	NA	TRBV29-1	TRBJ1-5	CSVGGSNSNQPQHF	TGCAGCGTTGGGGGGTCAAATAGCAATCAGCCCCAGCATTTT
NA	TRBD1	TRBV28	TRBJ1-2	CASRPRSGTAGYTF	TGTGCCAGCAGGCCTCGATCCGGGACAGCCGGCTACACCTTC
once	NA	TRBV2	TRBJ2-5	CASTLLTTRQGETQYF	TGTGCCAGCACCCTACTGACCACTCGGCAGGGGGAGACCCAGTACTTC
NA	NA	TRBV7-3	TRBJ2-1	CASSLTGLSNNEQFF	TGTGCCAGCAGCTTAACGGGGCTCTCCAACAATGAGCAGTTCTTC
few	NA	TRBV11-2	TRBJ2-3	CASSKLPGGTDTQYF	TGTGCCAGCAGCAAACTACCGGGGGGCACAGATACGCAGTATTTT
NA	NA	TRBV25-1	TRBJ2-1	CASSDNYGRNNEQFF	TGTGCCAGCAGTGATAATTACGGACGAAACAATGAGCAGTTCTTC
NA	NA	TRBV9	TRBJ2-1	CASSPKSKGEGEQFF	TGTGCCAGCAGCCCCAAGAGTAAGGGGGAGGGTGAGCAGTTCTTC
NA	NA	TRBV7-6	TRBJ2-2	CASSSQGGSNTGELFF	TGTGCCAGCAGTTCTCAGGGAGGTTCGAACACCGGGGAGCTGTTTTTT
NA	TRBD1	TRBV7-3	TRBJ2-5	CASSTTGLETQYF	TGTGCCAGCAGCACGACAGGGTTGGAGACCCAGTACTTC
NA	NA	TRBV9	TRBJ1-3	CASSVGKGGNSNTIYF	TGTGCCAGCAGCGTAGGGAAAGGGGGTAACTCAAACACCATATATTTT
NA	NA	TRBV5-1	TRBJ1-4	CASSRPRKLFF	TGCGCCAGCAGTCGTCCGAGAAAACTGTTTTTT
NA	NA	TRBV27	TRBJ1-2	CASSLAGVGGYTF	TGTGCCAGCAGTTTAGCAGGGGTGGGTGGCTACACCTTC
NA	TRBD1	TRBV4-1	TRBJ2-1	CASSQEKGQGRFEQFF	TGCGCCAGCAGCCAAGAAAAGGGACAGGGCCGGTTTGAGCAGTTCTTC
few	NA	TRBV5-4	TRBJ1-1	CASSQEIPRRGTEAFF	TGTGCCAGCAGCCAGGAAATCCCCCGTAGGGGCACTGAAGCTTTCTTT
NA	TRBD1	TRBV7-3	TRBJ2-1	CASSRGQGRTYNEQFF	TGTGCCAGCAGCCGCGGACAGGGGAGGACCTACAATGAGCAGTTCTTC